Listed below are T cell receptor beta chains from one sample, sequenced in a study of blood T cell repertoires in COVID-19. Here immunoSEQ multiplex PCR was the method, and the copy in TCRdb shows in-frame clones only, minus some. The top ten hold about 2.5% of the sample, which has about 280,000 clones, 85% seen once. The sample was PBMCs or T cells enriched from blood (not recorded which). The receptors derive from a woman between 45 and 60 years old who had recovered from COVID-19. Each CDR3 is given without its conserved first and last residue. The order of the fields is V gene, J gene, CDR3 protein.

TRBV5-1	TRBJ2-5	ASSLEDSQQETQY
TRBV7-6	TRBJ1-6	ASSFGKLVRGSPLH
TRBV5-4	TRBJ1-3	ASSSGINGNTIY
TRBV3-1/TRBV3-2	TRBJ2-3	ASSQAGDPPPDTQY
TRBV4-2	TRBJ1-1	ASSQGVRGIQGEAF
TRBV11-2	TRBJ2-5	ASSLIFQETQY
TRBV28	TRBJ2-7	ASSSDYYEQY
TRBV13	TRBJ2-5	ASSPPGQGVQETQY
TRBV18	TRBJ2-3	ASSLAGGTDTQY
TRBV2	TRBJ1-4	ASRRQGTNEKLF
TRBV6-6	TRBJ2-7	ASSSLAQSSYEQY
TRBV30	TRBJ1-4	AWSSRDRGNEKLF
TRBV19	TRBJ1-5	ASSSDREQPQH